The entry that follows covers one T cell receptor (beta chain) sequence. Its specificity is not known. The primer mix had 60 Vbeta and 13 Jbeta primers. This table comes from immunoSEQ multiplex PCR, and its TCRdb copy is limited to in-frame clones, with some not included. There are some 110,000 clones in the sample; 74% occur only once, and about 4% lies in the top ten. Trimming took 4 bases from V and 9 from J, leaving 10 bases between them. The CDR3 contains 12 residues. Germline values: CDR1 MNHNS, CDR2 SASEGT. The entry originates in a study of cytomegalovirus exposure and HLA in healthy donors. Overall study findings and caveats: Later work found most CMV-associated TCR beta chains apparently HLA-restricted. V- and J-gene trimming of TCR beta was linked (in a later analysis) to a missense DCLRE1C variant.

The specimen sequenced was PBMCs. This TCR was recovered from a woman aged 45 to 65 in good health and CMV-seropositive. This rearrangement joins TRBV6-1 to TRBJ1-5, with TRBD1 as a possible D gene (5 bases). The CDR3 sequence is CASSGGDRPQHF. The CDR3 nucleotides read TGTGCCAGCAGTGGGGGCGACCGGCCCCAGCATTTT.